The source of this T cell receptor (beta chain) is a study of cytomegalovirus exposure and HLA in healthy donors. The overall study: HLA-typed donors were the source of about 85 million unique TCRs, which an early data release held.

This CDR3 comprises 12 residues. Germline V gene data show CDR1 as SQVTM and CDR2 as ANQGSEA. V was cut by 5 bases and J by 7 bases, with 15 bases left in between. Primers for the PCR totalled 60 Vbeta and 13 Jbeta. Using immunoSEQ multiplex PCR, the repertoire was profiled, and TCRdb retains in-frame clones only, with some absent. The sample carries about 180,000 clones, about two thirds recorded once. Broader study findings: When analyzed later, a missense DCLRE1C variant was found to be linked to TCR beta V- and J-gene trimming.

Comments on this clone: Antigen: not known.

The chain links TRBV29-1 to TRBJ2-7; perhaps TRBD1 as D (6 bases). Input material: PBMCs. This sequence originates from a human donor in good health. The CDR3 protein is CSVLWVGGEQYF. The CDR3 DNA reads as TGCAGCGTTCTCTGGGTAGGGGGTGAGCAGTACTTC.